This passage covers 6 T cell receptor beta chains from one sample sequenced in a study of PD-1 blockade in mismatch repair-deficient tumors (dated by TCRdb to about 2017). The protocol used for the library was the immunoSEQ multiplex PCR assay. Not all clones reach the TCRdb copy of this immuneACCESS table, which keeps in-frame sequences only. Checked studies attribute under half of the gap to unresolved V genes and leave the rest unexplained. This sample has 100,000 to 150,000 clones in its table, and about 86% of those were observed once. The ten most abundant clones make up 13% of the sample. The specimen was peripheral blood, collected 44 weeks after starting pembrolizumab. These receptors were obtained from an adult with mismatch repair-deficient cancer.

This CDR3 reads CASSQDPGTANTEAFF. DNA of the CDR3: TGTGCCAGCAGCCAAGATCCGGGGACAGCCAACACTGAAGCTTTCTTT. The chain employs TRBV4-2 and TRBJ1-1; 7 bases fit TRBD1. The germline V gene has CDR1 LGHNA and CDR2 YNFKEQ. The CDR3 contains 16 residues. The trim removed 0 bases at V and 2 bases at J, leaving 6 bases unmatched.

The chain combines TRBV6-1 with TRBJ2-1; possible D gene TRBD2, 5 bases. Deletions cut 8 bases from V and 8 bases from J, with 13 bases between. Germline V gene sequence: CDR1 MNHNS, CDR2 SASEGT. The CDR3 spans 12 residues. The CDR3 is CASLLQADEQFF. DNA for the CDR3: TGTGCCAGCCTCCTCCAAGCGGATGAGCAGTTCTTC.

This clone showed up just once. The chain uses TRBV28 and TRBJ1-2; 8 bases map to TRBD1. The CDR3 is 14 residues long. Germline V CDR1 and CDR2: MDHEN, SYDVKM. With V trimmed by 1 base and J by 7 bases, 5 bases remained unmatched. The CDR3 is CASSLFDRGSGYTF. In DNA, the CDR3 is TGTGCCAGCAGTTTATTTGACAGGGGCTCTGGCTACACCTTC.

The chain has TRBV6-4 and TRBJ1-1, with 9 positions matching TRBD1. Germline trimming cut 6 bases from V and 1 base from J; bases unmatched to any gene: 9. The germline V gene has CDR1 MRHNA and CDR2 SNTAGT. The CDR3 loop spans 16 amino acids. CDR3 coding DNA: TGTGCCAGCAGGACAGGGGGAACCTACTCGAACACTGAAGCTTTCTTT. This translates into CASRTGGTYSNTEAFF.

CDR3 in DNA: TGCGCCAGCTCGCTAGGACGACTCCATGAGCAGTTCTTC. Translation gives CASSLGRLHEQFF. The chain uses TRBV5-1 and TRBJ2-1; D unresolved. Germline V gene lookup returns CDR1 SGHRS and CDR2 YFSETQ. Trimming left V 7 bases short and J 8 bases short, with 16 bases between. The CDR3 is 13 amino acids.

The genes are TRBV6-1 and TRBJ2-7; D is unclear. The CDR3 has 12 amino acids. The germline gives CDR1 MNHNS, CDR2 SASEGT. Deletions cut 8 bases from V and 5 bases from J, with 13 bases between. CDR3 sequence: CASQDPVDEQYF. The CDR3 nucleotides are TGTGCCAGCCAGGACCCCGTCGACGAGCAGTACTTC.